This is a list of T cell receptor beta chains from one sample in a study of cytomegalovirus exposure and HLA in healthy donors. TCRdb's table, derived via immunoSEQ multiplex PCR, lists solely in-frame clones and lacks some. This sample's table reports around 100,000 clones. Material: PBMCs. These receptors all stem from a man between 45 and 60 years old in good health and CMV-seronegative. CDR3s include the opening cysteine and the closing phenylalanine or tryptophan. Fields, in order: V gene, J gene, D gene, CDR3 DNA, CDR3 protein. D genes are given only for firm matches.

>TRBV18|TRBJ1-1|.
TGTGCCAGCTCAGTCGACCCGCCGGGGAACACTGAAGCTTTCTTT
CASSVDPPGNTEAFF
>TRBV7-6|TRBJ1-1|TRBD1
TGTGCCAGCACCCGCACAGGGGCGTCGAACACTGAAGCTTTCTTT
CASTRTGASNTEAFF
>TRBV15|TRBJ1-5|.
TGTGCCACCAGCAGAGCGGGACAAAATCAGCCCCAGCATTTT
CATSRAGQNQPQHF
>TRBV6-6|TRBJ2-7|TRBD2
TGTGCCAGCAGGCCCGGGAGGAGTTACGAGCAGTACTTC
CASRPGRSYEQYF
>TRBV19|TRBJ1-2|.
TGTGCCAGTAGTATAGAAGGCGGTAACTATGGCTACACCTTC
CASSIEGGNYGYTF
>TRBV15|TRBJ2-7|TRBD2
TGTGCCACCAGCAGAGGTGGGGCGGGGGGCCTCAAAATCCAGTACTTC
CATSRGGAGGLKIQYF
>TRBV7-8|TRBJ2-1|TRBD2
TGTGCCAGCAGCTCACTTCCGTGGACTAGCGGGAGCGGTGGTGAGCAGTTCTTC
CASSSLPWTSGSGGEQFF
>TRBV6-5|TRBJ1-2|TRBD1
TGTGCCAGCAGTCGAGGACAGGGTGAAGGAGGCTACACCTTC
CASSRGQGEGGYTF
>TRBV11-3|TRBJ1-1|.
TGTGCCAGCAGCTTGAGGGAGCCCTCCGCTGAAGCTTTCTTT
CASSLREPSAEAFF
>TRBV7-2|TRBJ2-6|.
TGTGCCAGCAGCTTACTTCCAACAGGCTCTGGGGCCAACGTCCTGACTTTC
CASSLLPTGSGANVLTF
>TRBV9|TRBJ1-1|.
TGTGCCAGCAGCGTAGATTGGGAGGCTGAAGCTTTCTTT
CASSVDWEAEAFF
>TRBV10-1|TRBJ2-1|TRBD2
TGCGCCAGCATTATGAAAGGGAGCGGGGGGATCTTCGACAATGAGCAGTTCTTC
CASIMKGSGGIFDNEQFF
>TRBV9|TRBJ2-7|TRBD1
TGTGCCAGCAGTAGGACAGGGGTGGGCTACGAGCAGTACTTC
CASSRTGVGYEQYF
>TRBV18|TRBJ2-7|TRBD1
TGTGCCAGCTCACCCGTTTCGGACAGGGGCGAGCAGTACTTC
CASSPVSDRGEQYF
>TRBV25-1|TRBJ2-1|TRBD2
TGTGCCAGCAGTGCCGACCGACTAGCGGGAGGGCCGAATGAGCAGTTCTTC
CASSADRLAGGPNEQFF
>TRBV29-1|TRBJ2-6|.
TGCAGCGTTTCAGGGTACTCTGGGGCCAACGTCCTGACTTTC
CSVSGYSGANVLTF
>TRBV5-4|TRBJ2-5|.
TGTGCCAGCAGCACCCCGGCCGGCGGAGCCCAAGAGACCCAGTACTTC
CASSTPAGGAQETQYF
>TRBV10-3|TRBJ1-2|.
TGTGCCATCAGGGGACTGGAATTTGATGGCTACACCTTC
CAIRGLEFDGYTF
>TRBV6-1|TRBJ2-7|.
TGTGCCAGCAGTGAACGGGGTGGGCGGGGAACCTACGAGCAGTACTTC
CASSERGGRGTYEQYF
>TRBV4-1|TRBJ2-5|.
TGCGCCAGCAGCCAAGAAGGGGAGGCGGTCCAAGAGACCCAGTACTTC
CASSQEGEAVQETQYF
>TRBV30|TRBJ1-1|.
TGTGCCTGGAGTGTACTGGAGTGGAGAAAGAGCACTGAAGCTTTCTTT
CAWSVLEWRKSTEAFF
>TRBV6-5|TRBJ2-3|TRBD1
TGTGCCAGCCGGACAGGCCCTAGCACAGATACGCAGTATTTT
CASRTGPSTDTQYF
>TRBV5-1|TRBJ1-2|.
TGCGCCAGCAGCTTTTCCCTGACAGGAAACTATGGCTACACCTTC
CASSFSLTGNYGYTF
>TRBV6-6|TRBJ2-7|.
TGTGCCAGCAGTTACGGGGCTTTGAGCTACGAGCAGTACTTC
CASSYGALSYEQYF
>TRBV6-5|TRBJ2-6|.
TGTGCCAGCAGTTACTCGAGAAACTCTGGGGCCAACGTCCTGACTTTC
CASSYSRNSGANVLTF